The T cell receptor (beta chain) described here comes from a study of Ad26.COV2.S vaccination and SARS-CoV-2 variants. The overall study: Intramuscular Ad26.COV2.S at 5x10^10 or 1x10^11 viral particles.

Regarding treatment: around 19 received Ad26.COV2.S at low or high dose, single or two shots; roughly 5 received placebo; per-sample allocation not given. Each sample was drawn 63 days after the first injection (of vaccine or placebo). Based in Boston, the donor was an adult of 18-55 years. Vaccination employed an Ad26 vector expressing the Wuhan-strain SARS-CoV-2 spike. V was pared by 0 bases and J by 9 bases, with 20 bases between. The CDR3 totals 16 residues. Germline CDR1 is MNHEY and CDR2 is SMNVEV (reference sequence). Profiled with immunoSEQ multiplex PCR; TCRdb holds only in-frame clones, not every one. The data contain 350,000 to 500,000 clones, approximately 92% of them seen just once; the ten biggest clones take up about 2.7%.

V is TRBV27 and J is TRBJ2-5; D may be TRBD1 or TRBD2 (5 bases each). The origin of this receptor is a person aged 18-60 years who received the Ad26.COV2.S COVID-19 vaccine or a placebo. The sequencing used peripheral blood, collected in a trial of Ad26.COV2.S vaccine versus placebo. The CDR3 loop reads CASSLSFRGASRAQYF. For the CDR3, the DNA is TGTGCCAGCAGTTTATCCTTCCGAGGGGCCAGCAGGGCCCAGTACTTC.